The present TCR beta chain was sequenced within a study of OX40 agonist ivuxolimab in advanced cancers. Trimming stripped 7 bases from V and 4 bases from J, with 16 bases between. Germline V CDR1 and CDR2: SQVTM, ANQGSEA. The CDR3 has 13 amino acids. Data came from immunoSEQ multiplex PCR; TCRdb stores just in-frame clones and leaves some out. Here the sample spans tens of thousands of clones, around 84% being singletons. The chain recombines TRBV29-1 with TRBJ1-2, with a possible D match to TRBD1 (5 bases). The sequenced sample was CD4+ or CD8+ T cells sorted from blood, obtained in a trial of the OX40 agonist ivuxolimab. This TCR was recovered from an adult with an advanced solid tumor such as melanoma, head and neck, liver or kidney cancer. CDR3 residues: CSGETDEPYGYTF. The DNA for the CDR3 is TGCAGCGGTGAGACAGACGAGCCCTATGGCTACACCTTC.